The sample holds a few counts of the clone carrying this T cell receptor beta chain. In TCRdb, the 5' RACE reads were re-called with MiXCR into one record per CDR3 protein. The data hold 500,000 to 650,000 distinct CDR3 sequences, with less than 20% observed a single time. The sample is drawn from a study of T cells after yellow fever vaccination. Trimming shortened V by 2 bases and J by 12 bases, and 14 bases separated the two germline ends. CDR1 and CDR2 (germline): MNHEY, SVGEGT. The CDR3 runs to 12 residues. This chain connects TRBV6-2 or TRBV6-3 to TRBJ2-7; D ambiguous. The sequenced sample was PBMCs, obtained 5 days after the first yellow fever vaccination. The clonotype comes from a man in his late teens or twenties who received the YFV17D yellow fever vaccine. CDR3 loop: CASSYDLGELYV. The CDR3 DNA sequence: TGTGCCAGCAGTTACGACCTCGGAGAACTGTACGTC.